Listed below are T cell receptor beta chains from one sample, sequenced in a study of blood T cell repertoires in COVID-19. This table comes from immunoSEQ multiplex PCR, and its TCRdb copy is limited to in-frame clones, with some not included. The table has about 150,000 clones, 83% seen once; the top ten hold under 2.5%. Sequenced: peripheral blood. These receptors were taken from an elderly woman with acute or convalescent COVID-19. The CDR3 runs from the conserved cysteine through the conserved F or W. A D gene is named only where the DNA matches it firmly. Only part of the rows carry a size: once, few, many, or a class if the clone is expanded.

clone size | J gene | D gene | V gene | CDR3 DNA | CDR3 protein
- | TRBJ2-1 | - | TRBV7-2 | TGTGCCAGCAGCTTAATTCCAGGGACTTACAATGAGCAGTTCTTC | CASSLIPGTYNEQFF
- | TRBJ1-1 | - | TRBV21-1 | TGTGCCAGCAGCCTTAAAGAAGGCGGGGGTCCCAACACTGAAGCTTTCTTT | CASSLKEGGGPNTEAFF
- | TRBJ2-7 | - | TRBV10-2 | TGCGCCAGCAGGGGCTTAAGGGGCAGGGAGGTCCGAGCGGCGCAGTACTTC | CASRGLRGREVRAAQYF
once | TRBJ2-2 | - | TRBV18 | TGTGCCAGCTCACCAACCGGGAGTGGGCTTGGGGAGCTGTTTTTT | CASSPTGSGLGELFF
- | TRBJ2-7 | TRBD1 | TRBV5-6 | TGTGCCAGCAGTTCCCGACAGGGGTCTTCATACGAGCAGTACTTC | CASSSRQGSSYEQYF
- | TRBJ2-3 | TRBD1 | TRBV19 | TGTGCCACCGAACGGACAGGGCCCAGTTCCCGAGATACGCAGTATTTT | CATERTGPSSRDTQYF
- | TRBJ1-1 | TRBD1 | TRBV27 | TGTGCCAGCAGTTTATCGAGACAGGGGGACACTGAAGCTTTCTTT | CASSLSRQGDTEAFF
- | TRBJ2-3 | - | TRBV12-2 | TGTGCAAGTCGCTTAGCGACACTAGCGGGAGGAGTTGGAGATACGCAGTATTTT | CASRLATLAGGVGDTQYF
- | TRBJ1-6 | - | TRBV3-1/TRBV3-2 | TGTGCCAGCAGTTCAGGGTTAGGGTCACCCCTCCACTTT | CASSSGLGSPLHF
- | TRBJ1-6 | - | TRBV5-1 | TGCGCCAGCAGCTTCGGAGATTATAATTCACCCCTCCACTTT | CASSFGDYNSPLHF
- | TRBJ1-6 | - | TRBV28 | TGTGCCAGCAGTTTCCAGGGCTACTCACCCCTCCACTTT | CASSFQGYSPLHF
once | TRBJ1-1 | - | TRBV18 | TGTGCCAGCTCACCACAGGTAGCCGAAAGGCTTTTGGCTTTCTTT | CASSPQVAERLLAFF
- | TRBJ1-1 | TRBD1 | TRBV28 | TGTGCCAGCAGTCCCCCCAGGGGGTCCTTCATGAACACTGAAGCTTTCTTT | CASSPPRGSFMNTEAFF
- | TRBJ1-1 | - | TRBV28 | TGTGCCAGCAGTTTGTTTTCCACCTTGCGCACTGAAGCTTTCTTT | CASSLFSTLRTEAFF
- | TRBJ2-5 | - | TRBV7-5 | TGTGCCAGAAGCTTAGCAGCCCACAGAGAGACCCAGTACTTC | CARSLAAHRETQYF
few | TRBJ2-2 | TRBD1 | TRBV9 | TGTGCCAGCAGCGCGACCCGGACAGGGAACACCGGGGAGCTGTTTTTT | CASSATRTGNTGELFF
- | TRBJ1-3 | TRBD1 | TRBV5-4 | TGTGCCAGCAGTTATACAGGGGCTGGAAACACCATATATTTT | CASSYTGAGNTIYF
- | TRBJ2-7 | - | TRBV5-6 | TGTGCCAGCAGCTCAAGGGACATAAGTCTACGAGGGCAGTACTTC | CASSSRDISLRGQYF
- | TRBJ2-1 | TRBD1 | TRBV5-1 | TGCGCCAGCAGCTCGAACCGGGACAGGGCCCCCAATGAGCAGTTCTTC | CASSSNRDRAPNEQFF
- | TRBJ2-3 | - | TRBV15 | TGTGCCACCAGCAGAGATGTCCGGGAGAGAGATACGCAGTATTTT | CATSRDVRERDTQYF
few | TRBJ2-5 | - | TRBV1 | TGCACCAGCCGACCTTTCCGTTTACTAGCGGAAGTAAAAGAGACCCAGTACTTC | CTSRPFRLLAEVKETQYF
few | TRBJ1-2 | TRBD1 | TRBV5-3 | TGTGCCAGAAGCTTACCCGGGACAGGGGGCTTTAATGGCTACACCTTC | CARSLPGTGGFNGYTF
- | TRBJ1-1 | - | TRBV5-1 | TGCGCCAGCAGCCTTCACAGGGAGGGGAACACTGAAGCTTTCTTT | CASSLHREGNTEAFF
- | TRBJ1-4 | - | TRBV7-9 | TGTGCCAGCAGCTTAGTAGGGGGAACAGTTAATGAAAAACTGTTTTTT | CASSLVGGTVNEKLFF
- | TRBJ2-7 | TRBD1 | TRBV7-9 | TGTGCCAGCAGCTTCCTTCCGGGACAGGGGGCGAGGGAGCAGTACTTC | CASSFLPGQGAREQYF
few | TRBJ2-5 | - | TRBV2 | TGTGCCAGCAAAGTTAGCAGGGCCGGGCTAGAGACCCAGTACTTC | CASKVSRAGLETQYF
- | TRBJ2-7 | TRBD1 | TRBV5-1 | TGCGCCAGCAGCTTCCCGGACAGGCCCTCCTACGAGCAGTACTTC | CASSFPDRPSYEQYF
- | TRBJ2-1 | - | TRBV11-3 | TGTGCCAGCAGCTTACGGGTAGGGGGCTACAATGAGCAGTTCTTC | CASSLRVGGYNEQFF
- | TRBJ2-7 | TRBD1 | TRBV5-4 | TGTGCCAGCAGCCCATCCGGGACAGGGTCCTACGAGCAGTACTTC | CASSPSGTGSYEQYF
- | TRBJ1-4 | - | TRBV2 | TGTGCCAGCAGTGAAGTTGCGGGGATGGGGGAAAAACTGTTTTTT | CASSEVAGMGEKLFF
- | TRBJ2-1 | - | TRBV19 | TGTGCCAGTAGTACAGGGAACCTCAATGAGCAGTTCTTC | CASSTGNLNEQFF
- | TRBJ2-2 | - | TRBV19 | TGTGCCAGTAGTATTGCCCGGACAGCCGGGGAGCTGTTTTTT | CASSIARTAGELFF
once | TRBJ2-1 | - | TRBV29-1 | TGCAGCGTTGAAAGGGGGGGCTCCTACAATGAGCAGTTCTTC | CSVERGGSYNEQFF
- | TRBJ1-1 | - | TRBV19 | TGTGCCAGTAGCAGGACAGTTGAAGCTTTCTTT | CASSRTVEAFF
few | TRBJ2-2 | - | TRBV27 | TGTGCCAGCAGTCCTACGGGGGACGGGGAGCTGTTTTTT | CASSPTGDGELFF
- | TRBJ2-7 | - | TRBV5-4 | TGTGCCAGCAGCCAACCGACAGATAGCTCCTACGAGCAGTACTTC | CASSQPTDSSYEQYF
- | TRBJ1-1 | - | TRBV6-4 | TGTGCCAGCAGTGAGGACAGGAACACTGAAGCTTTCTTT | CASSEDRNTEAFF
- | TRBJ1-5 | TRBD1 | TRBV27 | TGTGCCAGCAGTTTTGGGGCAGGGGGACAGCCCCAGCATTTT | CASSFGAGGQPQHF
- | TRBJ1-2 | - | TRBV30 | TGTGCCTGGAGTCAGGGCCTAAACTATGGCTACACCTTC | CAWSQGLNYGYTF
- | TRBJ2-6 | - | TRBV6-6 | TGTGCCAGCAGTCTTAATAGCGGTGTATCTGGGGCCAACGTCCTGACTTTC | CASSLNSGVSGANVLTF
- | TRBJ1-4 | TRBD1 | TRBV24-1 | TGTGCCACCAGTGTAGGGGACTCCAGGGGGCGATATGAAAAACTGTTTTTT | CATSVGDSRGRYEKLFF
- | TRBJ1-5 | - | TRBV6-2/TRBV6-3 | TGTGCCAGCAGTTACTATGGCAATAGCAATCAGCCCCAGCATTTT | CASSYYGNSNQPQHF
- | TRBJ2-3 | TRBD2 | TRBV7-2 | TGTGCCAGCAGCTTAGGTGGTAGCGGGAGTACAGATACGCAGTATTTT | CASSLGGSGSTDTQYF
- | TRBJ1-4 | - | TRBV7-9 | TGTGCCAGCAGCTTCTACCCTACTCTGCAGGCTTTGGATGAAAAACTGTTTTTT | CASSFYPTLQALDEKLFF
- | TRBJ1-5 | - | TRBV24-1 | TGTGCCACCGCGCAGGCCGGGGACAATCAGCCCCAGCATTTT | CATAQAGDNQPQHF
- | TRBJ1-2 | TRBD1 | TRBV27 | TGTGCCAGCAGTTTGACAGGGCAAGCTAACTATGGCTACACCTTC | CASSLTGQANYGYTF
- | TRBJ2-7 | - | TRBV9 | TGTGCCAGCAGCGTGGGAGAACAGGGCTACGAGCAGTACTTC | CASSVGEQGYEQYF
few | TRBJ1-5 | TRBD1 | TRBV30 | TGTGCCTGGAGTCCCGACAGGGAGAGCCAGCCCCAGCATTTT | CAWSPDRESQPQHF
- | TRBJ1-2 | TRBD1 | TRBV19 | TGTGCCAGTAGACCACAGACAGGGGACTATGGCTACACCTTC | CASRPQTGDYGYTF
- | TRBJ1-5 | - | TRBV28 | TGTGCCAGCAGATCTGGACAGAATCAGCCCCAGCATTTT | CASRSGQNQPQHF
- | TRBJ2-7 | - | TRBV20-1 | TGCAGTGCTAGGGACAGCTACGAGCAGTACTTC | CSARDSYEQYF
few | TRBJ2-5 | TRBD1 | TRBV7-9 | TGTGCCAGCAGCTCGCCCAGGACAGGAAAAGAGACCCAGTACTTC | CASSSPRTGKETQYF
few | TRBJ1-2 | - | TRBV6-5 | TGTGCCAGCAGTTACTCTAGGGGATTTGATGGCTACACCTTC | CASSYSRGFDGYTF
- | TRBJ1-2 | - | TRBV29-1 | TGCAGCGTTGAGAGGCCCATTGAAAACTATGGCTACACCTTC | CSVERPIENYGYTF
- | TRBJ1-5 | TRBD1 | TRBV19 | TGTGCCAGTAGTATGGAGGCGACAGGGAACCAGCCCCAGCATTTT | CASSMEATGNQPQHF
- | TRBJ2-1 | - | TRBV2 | TGTGCCAGCAGTGAAGTCGTGAATGAGCAGTTCTTC | CASSEVVNEQFF
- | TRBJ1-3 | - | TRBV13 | TGTGCCAGCAGCCTACAGGGATATGGAAACACCATATATTTT | CASSLQGYGNTIYF
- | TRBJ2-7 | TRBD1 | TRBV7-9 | TGTGCCAGCAGCTCGGAGGACAGGGGCGGCTACGAGCAGTACTTC | CASSSEDRGGYEQYF